The 28 T cell receptor beta chains below all came from one sample that was sequenced in a study of blood T cells in healthy people across ages (dated by TCRdb to about 2015). The library came from 5' RACE. Sequencing took place on an Illumina HiSeq 2500. A second PCR of roughly 7 to 11 cycles was performed with a sample-barcoded 5' primer and a J-beta primer mix. TCRdb handled the public reads itself, with Q25 trimming in fastp and clone calling in MiXCR, and kept productive beta chains. Each CDR3 protein gets just one entry, which takes the most common genes and DNA from the rows behind it. The sample contains some 730,000 distinct CDR3 sequences, about a fifth of them found a single time. Around 21% of the sample is held by the ten biggest clonotypes. The sample taken for sequencing was blood. These receptors came from a man in his sixties or seventies in good health.

The V gene is TRBV12-3 or TRBV12-4, the J gene TRBJ2-2; 9 nucleotides line up with TRBD2. CDR3 length equals 15 residues. Unmatched junction bases numbered 7, after V lost 5 bases and J lost 6 bases. CDR3 in DNA: TGTGCCAGCAGTGGTAGCGGGAGTATGTCCGGGGAGCTGTTTTTT. Its translation is CASSGSGSMSGELFF.

This clonotype showed up many times. The chain is built from TRBV5-1 and TRBJ2-1; weak D call: TRBD1 (5 bases). CDR3 length equals 14 residues. The germline V gene encodes CDR1 SGHRS and CDR2 YFSETQ. V shed 4 bases and J shed 3 bases, with 11 bases lying between them. The CDR3 protein is CASSIDRYYNEQFF. CDR3 coding DNA: TGCGCCAGCAGCATAGACAGATACTACAATGAGCAGTTCTTC.

This chain connects TRBV7-2 to TRBJ2-5; D unresolved. Germline lookup yields CDR1 SGHTA and CDR2 FQGNSA. V lost 7 bases and J lost 7, with 19 bases in between. CDR3 length equals 14 residues. This CDR3 reads CASIRSRTYGTQYF. CDR3 coding DNA: TGTGCCAGCATCCGTTCTAGAACTTATGGGACCCAGTACTTC.

The genes are TRBV12-3 or TRBV12-4 and TRBJ2-1, with no clear D. Trimming cost V 9 bases and J 9 bases, with 21 bases left between them. This CDR3 contains 14 residues. This CDR3 is CASTPRAANSEQFF. The CDR3 DNA sequence: TGTGCCAGTACCCCTAGGGCGGCGAACAGTGAGCAGTTCTTC.

The chain couples TRBV7-8 to TRBJ2-7; 8 bases line up with TRBD1. This CDR3 region has 13 residues. Looked up from germline, CDR1 is SGHVS and CDR2 is FQNEAQ. Germline trimming cut 8 bases from V and 7 bases from J; bases unmatched to any gene: 10. In nucleotides, the CDR3 is TGTGCCAGCCTAGGGACAGGATCTAGGGAGCAGTACGTC. It encodes CASLGTGSREQYV.

This clonotype showed up just a few times. The chain recombines TRBV6-5 with TRBJ1-2, with D maybe TRBD1 (5 bases). Deletions cut 5 bases from V and 2 bases from J, with 9 bases between. Germline loops: CDR1 MNHEY, CDR2 SVGAGI. This CDR3 comprises 13 residues. Here the CDR3 DNA reads TGTGCCAGCAGTAGGACACTCAACTATGGCTACACCTTC. Translating gives CASSRTLNYGYTF.

The gene calls are TRBV29-1 and TRBJ1-2; 9 bases map to TRBD1. This CDR3 is built from 14 residues. V was clipped by 0 bases and J by 3 bases; unmatched bases: 2. Germline V lookup: CDR1 SQVTM, CDR2 ANQGSEA. The CDR3 loop reads CSVEDWDRDYGYTF. CDR3 bases: TGCAGCGTTGAAGACTGGGACAGGGACTATGGCTACACCTTC.

This clonotype was detected a few times. The rearrangement uses TRBV27 and TRBJ2-2, with 8 bases identical to TRBD1. The CDR3 contains 13 residues. Trimming removed 2 bases from V and 11 bases from J; junction bases left unmatched: 4. The germline CDR1 and CDR2 sequences are MNHEY and SMNVEV (reference sequence). CDR3 amino acids: CASSLVDRDELFF. CDR3 DNA sequence: TGTGCCAGCAGTTTAGTGGACAGGGATGAGCTGTTTTTT.

The V call is TRBV6-5, the J call TRBJ2-2; D perhaps matches TRBD2 (5 bases). Trimming pared 7 bases from V and 7 bases from J, leaving 13 bases between. From germline, CDR1 is MNHEY and CDR2 SVGAGI. The CDR3 is made up of 13 amino acids. CDR3 protein: CASTKSGFGELFF. As DNA, the CDR3 is TGTGCCAGCACAAAATCGGGGTTCGGGGAGCTGTTTTTT.

V is TRBV5-1 and J is TRBJ1-2; 8 bases line up with TRBD1. Germline V gives CDR1 SGHRS, CDR2 YFSETQ. There are 16 residues in the CDR3. V was pared by 5 bases and J by 2 bases, with 11 bases of the junction left unmatched. CDR3 sequence: CASRPNAGGANYGYTF. Here the CDR3 DNA reads TGCGCCAGCAGACCTAACGCAGGGGGCGCAAACTATGGCTACACCTTC. Variable domain in full (rest from reference TRBV5-1 and TRBJ1-2): KAGVTQTPRYLIKTRGQQVTLSCSPISGHRSVSWYQQTPGQGLQFLFEYFSETQRNKGNFPGRFSGRQFSNSRSEMNVSTLELGDSALYLCASRPNAGGANYGYTFGSGTRLTVV.

The chain combines TRBV7-9 with TRBJ2-5, with D possibly being TRBD2 (6 bases). The V end lost 2 bases, the J end lost 1 base, and 17 bases lay between the germline ends. The CDR3 is made up of 17 amino acids. CDR1 is SEHNR, CDR2 FQNEAQ, per germline (reference sequence). The CDR3 loop reads CASSLKGGGQAQETQYF. The CDR3 region has the DNA TGTGCCAGCAGCTTAAAGGGAGGAGGGCAGGCCCAAGAGACCCAGTACTTC.

The chain carries TRBV3-1 and TRBJ2-7, with D possibly being TRBD2 (7 bases). Germline CDR1 is LGHDT and CDR2 is YNNKEL (reference sequence). CDR3 size: 15 residues. V lost 1 base and J lost 3, with 13 bases in between. The CDR3 reads CASSQGRGGGYEQYF. The DNA for the CDR3 is TGTGCCAGCAGCCAAGGAAGGGGGGGCGGCTACGAGCAGTACTTC.

The chain uses TRBV10-3 and TRBJ2-5, with D uncertain. The CDR3 consists of 13 residues. Germline-derived CDR1 and CDR2 are ENHRY and SYGVKD. Trimming took 2 bases from V and 1 from J, leaving 5 bases between them. CDR3 DNA: TGTGCCATCAGTGAGGGCAGCCAAGAGACCCAGTACTTC. Protein: CAISEGSQETQYF.

The rearrangement joins TRBV13 to TRBJ1-1; 7 nucleotides align to TRBD1. The CDR3 is 15 amino acids. Germline V gene lookup returns CDR1 PRHDT and CDR2 FYEKMQ (reference sequence). The V segment lost 4 bases and the J segment 0 bases; nucleotides outside the gene matches: 5. This CDR3 reads CASSSYGTVNTEAFF. For the CDR3, the DNA is TGTGCCAGCAGCTCCTACGGGACAGTGAACACTGAAGCTTTCTTT. Full variable domain (rest looked up from reference TRBV13 and TRBJ1-1): AAGVIQSPRHLIKEKRETATLKCYPIPRHDTVYWYQQGPGQDPQFLISFYEKMQSDKGSIPDRFSAQQFSDYHSELNMSSLELGDSALYFCASSSYGTVNTEAFFGQGTRLTVV.

In its sample, this clonotype was seen a few times. The V and J genes are TRBV9 and TRBJ1-4, with TRBD1 identical over 8 bases. This CDR3 comprises 16 residues. V gave up 3 bases and J gave up 15 bases; unmatched junction bases: 19. Germline V gene lookup returns CDR1 SGDLS and CDR2 YYNGEE. In nucleotides, the CDR3 is TGTGCCAGCAGCGCACCTGGACAGGGACCATTTGGAGAGGTGTTTTTT. This translates into CASSAPGQGPFGEVFF.

This clonotype was seen ten or more times. This chain connects TRBV2 to TRBJ2-5, with D uncertain. The V gene's germline CDR1 is SNHLY and CDR2 FYNNEI. CDR3 length: 14 amino acids. Trimming took off 2 bases at V and 4 bases at J, with 11 bases between the two ends. This CDR3 reads CASSETSLRETQYF. Written as DNA, the CDR3 is TGTGCCAGCAGTGAAACTTCTCTTCGAGAGACCCAGTACTTC.

This clonotype came up a few times. The chain is built from TRBV12-3 or TRBV12-4 and TRBJ2-1; D unclear. This CDR3 is 13 amino acids long. Trimming removed 7 bases from V and 8 bases from J, with 15 bases in between. CDR3: CASTQRWSDEQFF. For the CDR3, the DNA is TGTGCCAGCACCCAAAGGTGGAGCGATGAGCAGTTCTTC.

The chain employs TRBV24-1 and TRBJ2-7; no firm D call. The CDR3 runs 14 residues. Germline-derived CDR1 and CDR2 are KGHDR and SFDVKD. The ends were cut back, 3 bases at V and 0 bases at J, with 8 bases in the middle. CDR3 coding DNA: TGTGCCACCAGTGATGCAGACCACTCCTACGAGCAGTACTTC. Protein product: CATSDADHSYEQYF.

The table lists this clonotype with a few counts. The rearrangement links TRBV20-1 to TRBJ1-5; 7 nucleotides align to TRBD1. After removal of 4 bases from V and 1 base from J, the junction contained 4 bases not matched to a gene. The CDR3 consists of 14 residues. Germline V gene sequence: CDR1 DFQATT, CDR2 SNEGSKA (reference sequence). The CDR3 DNA is TGCAGTGCTACCGAGGGGGCGAGCAATCAGCCCCAGCATTTT. This gives the protein CSATEGASNQPQHF.

This clonotype was counted between two and nine times. The chain links TRBV27 to TRBJ2-1; the match to TRBD2 covers 8 bases. CDR1 and CDR2 from the germline V gene are MNHEY and SMNVEV (reference sequence). V gave up 1 base and J gave up 2 bases; unmatched junction bases: 4. The length of the CDR3 is 16 residues. CDR3 nucleotides: TGTGCCAGCAGTTTATATTTACTAGCGGCCTACAATGAGCAGTTCTTC. It yields the protein CASSLYLLAAYNEQFF.

The chain recombines TRBV10-3 with TRBJ2-1; D is ambiguous. The V end was cut by 6 bases, the J end by 5 bases, with 14 bases between. Looked up from germline, CDR1 is ENHRY and CDR2 is SYGVKD. The CDR3 runs to 14 residues. The CDR3 nucleotides are TGTGCCATCAGGAAGGGCGCTCCCAACAATGAGCAGTTCTTC. This encodes CAIRKGAPNNEQFF.

The chain links TRBV24-1 to TRBJ1-2; a weak D match, TRBD1 (6 bases). V was clipped by 7 bases and J by 3 bases, with 11 bases between them. The CDR3 extends over 13 amino acids. Germline CDR1 reads KGHDR; CDR2 reads SFDVKD. CDR3 in amino acids: CATRGQLDYGYTF. DNA for the CDR3: TGTGCCACCAGAGGACAGCTGGACTATGGCTACACCTTC.

About this clonotype: The junction departs from the called germline gene at one end, perhaps through a read error. The gene calls are TRBV7-8 and TRBJ2-5; no clear D. Germline V gene data show CDR1 as SGHVS and CDR2 as FQNEAQ. The CDR3 consists of 14 residues. In nucleotides, the CDR3 is TGTGCCGGCAGCTTAGGGCGGTTTGGGGAGACCCAGTACTTC. The encoded protein is CAGSLGRFGETQYF.

This clonotype was detected a few times. The V gene is TRBV12-3 or TRBV12-4, the J gene TRBJ2-7; possible D gene TRBD1, 5 bases. Trimming took off 2 bases at V and 7 bases at J, with 15 bases between the two ends. The CDR3 is 14 residues long. CDR3 in amino acids: CASSLIQGPGEQYF. CDR3 sequence (DNA): TGTGCCAGCAGTTTAATCCAGGGCCCGGGTGAGCAGTACTTC.

This clonotype was seen ten or more times. The chain uses TRBV28 and TRBJ1-4, with 10 bases identical to TRBD1. The germline gives CDR1 MDHEN, CDR2 SYDVKM. V gave up 5 bases and J gave up 6 bases; unmatched junction bases: 6. The CDR3 consists of 15 residues. The CDR3 region has the DNA TGTGCCAGCAGTCCGATCGGGACAGGGGATGAAAAACTGTTTTTT. Translating gives CASSPIGTGDEKLFF.

The sample holds a few counts of this clonotype. CDR3 DNA: TGTGCCAGTAGTGCTATAATGGGACAGGGGGTCTACGAGCAGTACTTC. Its protein product is CASSAIMGQGVYEQYF. The V and J genes are TRBV19 and TRBJ2-7, with 11 positions matching TRBD1. The CDR3 length is 16 residues. In germline, CDR1 is LNHDA, CDR2 SQIVND (reference sequence). The trim removed 5 bases at V and 3 bases at J, leaving 9 bases unmatched.

This chain links TRBV20-1 with TRBJ2-3, with D perhaps matching TRBD2 (6 bases). The germline V gene encodes CDR1 DFQATT and CDR2 SNEGSKA (reference sequence). This CDR3 comprises 11 residues. V was pared by 7 bases and J by 2 bases, with 7 bases between. The CDR3 nucleotides read TGCAGTGGGACTACCACAGATACGCAGTATTTT. Residues: CSGTTTDTQYF.

This clonotype was found a few times. This chain uses TRBV27 with TRBJ2-3; possibly TRBD1 for D (5 bases). The CDR3 has 15 residues. V lost 5 bases and J 3 bases, leaving 15 bases between the germline ends. Germline V CDR1 and CDR2: MNHEY, SMNVEV (reference sequence). The CDR3 nucleotides are TGTGCCAGCAGTCGTACAGGTAAATGGACAGATACGCAGTATTTT. Translated, it gives CASSRTGKWTDTQYF.